This passage covers 29 T cell receptor beta chains from one sample sequenced in a study of radiation and T cells in renal cell carcinoma. This sample's time point: baseline pretreatment blood. Documented treatment: 15 Gy SBRT to primary tumor, nephrectomy 4 weeks later. Using immunoSEQ multiplex PCR, the repertoire was profiled, and TCRdb retains in-frame clones only, with some absent. The sample has 150,000 or so clones; roughly nine tenths are singletons. The sequencing used blood, collected from a patient whose treatment included radiotherapy and nephrectomy. The source is a woman in her sixties or seventies with renal cell carcinoma.

The chain has TRBV4-2 and TRBJ2-6; 7 nucleotides match TRBD2. CDR1 and CDR2 from the germline V gene are LGHNA and YNFKEQ. Trimming cost V 0 bases and J 0 bases; bases outside gene matches: 5. The CDR3 has 18 amino acids. CDR3 in DNA: TGTGCCAGCAGCCAAGAGGGAGGGACCAGCTCTGGGGCCAACGTCCTGACTTTC. Encoded protein: CASSQEGGTSSGANVLTF.

This sequence joins TRBV4-2 and TRBJ2-5; possibly TRBD2 for D (6 bases). Trimming shortened V by 0 bases and J by 4 bases, and 9 bases separated the two germline ends. Germline V lookup: CDR1 LGHNA, CDR2 YNFKEQ. The CDR3 consists of 14 residues. The CDR3 here is CASSQETSPETQYF. The CDR3 DNA reads TGTGCCAGCAGCCAAGAAACTAGCCCAGAGACCCAGTACTTC.

This clone was recorded once. The chain joins TRBV27 to TRBJ2-3; 11 nucleotides align to TRBD2. From germline, CDR1 is MNHEY and CDR2 SMNVEV (reference sequence). CDR3 length equals 16 residues. V lost 5 bases to trimming and J lost 0 bases; unmatched junction nucleotides: 4. For the CDR3, the DNA is TGTGCCAGCAGTCAGACTAGCGGGGCAAGCACAGATACGCAGTATTTT. Amino acid sequence: CASSQTSGASTDTQYF.

In this sample, this clone turned up once. V usage is TRBV9 and J usage is TRBJ1-1; 11 bases map to TRBD1. The CDR3 spans 16 residues. Looked up from germline, CDR1 is SGDLS and CDR2 is YYNGEE. After removal of 4 bases from V and 4 bases from J, the junction contained 9 bases not matched to a gene. The CDR3 nucleotides are TGTGCCAGCAGCCCAAGGGACAGGGGGTATGGCACTGAAGCTTTCTTT. It encodes CASSPRDRGYGTEAFF.

The V gene is TRBV30, the J gene TRBJ2-7; TRBD1 matches at 9 bases. V lost 6 bases, J lost 3 bases, and 6 bases stayed unmatched. CDR1 and CDR2 from the germline V gene are GTSNPN and SVGIG (reference sequence). This CDR3 contains 13 residues. In DNA form, the CDR3 reads TGTGCCTGTGGGACAGGGTCGTACTACGAGCAGTACTTC. Encoded protein: CACGTGSYYEQYF. Using reference TRBV30 and TRBJ2-7 for the parts outside the CDR3, the full variable domain is SQTIHQWPATLVQPVGSPLSLECTVEGTSNPNLYWYRQAAGRGLQLLFYSVGIGQISSEVPQNLSASRPQDRQFILSSKKLLLSDSGFYLCACGTGSYYEQYFGPGTRLTVT.

The count of this clone is one. This chain links TRBV5-6 with TRBJ2-7, with D hard to call. This CDR3 spans 12 amino acids. Trimming removed 2 bases from V and 3 bases from J, with 6 bases in between. The germline V gene has CDR1 SGHDT and CDR2 YYEEEE. The CDR3 loop is CASSLNSYEQYF. CDR3 nucleotide sequence: TGTGCCAGCAGCTTAAATAGCTACGAGCAGTACTTC. Full variable domain (remainder filled in from reference TRBV5-6 and TRBJ2-7): DAGVTQSPTHLIKTRGQQVTLRCSPKSGHDTVSWYQQALGQGPQFIFQYYEEEERQRGNFPDRFSGHQFPNYSSELNVNALLLGDSALYLCASSLNSYEQYFGPGTRLTVT.

This clone was detected only a few times. This chain connects TRBV2 to TRBJ1-4; maybe TRBD1 (5 bases). The germline V and J ends were trimmed by 4 bases and 2 bases, with 11 bases remaining between them. CDR1 and CDR2 from the germline V gene are SNHLY and FYNNEI. The CDR3 covers 15 residues. In nucleotides, the CDR3 is TGTGCCAGCAGTGGATCATGGGACACTAATGAAAAACTGTTTTTT. Its translation is CASSGSWDTNEKLFF.

The J gene is TRBJ1-3, the V gene TRBV4-1; D unclear. V was cut by 0 bases and J by 0 bases, with 9 bases left in between. The germline CDR1 and CDR2 sequences are MGHRA and YSYEKL. The CDR3 totals 16 residues. The CDR3 reads CASSQDSNLSGNTIYF. For the CDR3, the DNA is TGCGCCAGCAGCCAAGATTCGAACCTCTCTGGAAACACCATATATTTT.

The rearrangement joins TRBV27 to TRBJ2-7, with 9 bases matching TRBD1. The J segment lost 0 bases and the V segment lost 5 bases, leaving 2 bases of the junction unmatched. From germline, CDR1 is MNHEY and CDR2 SMNVEV (reference sequence). The CDR3 has 14 amino acids. CDR3: CASSLGQGSYEQYF. CDR3 DNA sequence: TGTGCCAGCAGTCTGGGACAGGGCTCCTACGAGCAGTACTTC.

The rearrangement uses TRBV6-1 and TRBJ2-3; TRBD2 matches at 13 bases. Germline CDR1 MNHNS, CDR2 SASEGT. The length of the CDR3 is 16 residues. V trimming: 4 bases; J trimming: 4 bases; junction bases outside the gene matches: 5. CDR3: CASSGTSGGYADTQYF. The DNA of the CDR3 is TGTGCCAGCAGTGGGACTAGCGGGGGTTACGCAGATACGCAGTATTTT.

The gene calls are TRBV9 and TRBJ1-2; TRBD1 matches at 8 bases. Germline V CDR1 and CDR2: SGDLS, YYNGEE. CDR3 size: 13 residues. V lost 6 bases, J lost 3 bases, and 4 bases stayed unmatched. Written as DNA, the CDR3 is TGTGCCAGCACCCAGGGGGCAGACTATGGCTACACCTTC. Its protein product is CASTQGADYGYTF.

This clone was seen only once. This chain links TRBV9 with TRBJ1-2; a possible D gene is TRBD1 (5 bases). V lost 3 bases and J lost 4, with 16 bases in between. CDR3 length: 15 amino acids. Germline V gives CDR1 SGDLS, CDR2 YYNGEE. This CDR3 is CASSASWDLPYGYTF. CDR3 coding DNA: TGTGCCAGCAGCGCCTCGTGGGACCTCCCCTATGGCTACACCTTC.

The genes are TRBV5-1 and TRBJ2-6; D is uncertain. Looked up from germline, CDR1 is SGHRS and CDR2 is YFSETQ. V was cut by 2 bases and J by 0 bases, with 9 bases left in between. The CDR3 consists of 16 residues. The CDR3 spells CASSLFKGSGANVLTF. The CDR3 DNA is TGCGCCAGCAGCTTATTCAAGGGCTCTGGGGCCAACGTCCTGACTTTC.

The chain links TRBV10-1 to TRBJ2-7; 8 positions match TRBD1. The V segment lost 8 bases and the J segment 3 bases; nucleotides outside the gene matches: 6. Per germline, CDR1 WNHNN and CDR2 SYGVQD (reference sequence). The CDR3 contains 13 residues. CDR3 amino acids: CASVGQGDYEQYF. The CDR3 nucleotides read TGCGCCAGCGTCGGACAGGGAGACTACGAGCAGTACTTC.

The V and J genes are TRBV11-2 and TRBJ2-5, with D possibly being TRBD2 (5 bases). Germline values: CDR1 SGHAT, CDR2 FQNNGV. With 5 bases removed from V and 1 base from J, the gap between germline ends came to 14 bases. The CDR3 is made up of 15 amino acids. CDR3 DNA: TGTGCCAGCAGCCGAGGGTTCCTAACCCAAGAGACCCAGTACTTC. It specifies CASSRGFLTQETQYF. The complete variable domain, with remaining parts taken from reference TRBV11-2 and TRBJ2-5, reads EAGVAQSPRYKIIEKRQSVAFWCNPISGHATLYWYQQILGQGPKLLIQFQNNGVVDDSQLPKDRFSAERLKGVDSTLKIQPAKLEDSAVYLCASSRGFLTQETQYFGPGTRLLVL.

This clone was seen once. This rearrangement joins TRBV2 to TRBJ2-2; D is unclear. Per the germline V gene, CDR1 is SNHLY and CDR2 is FYNNEI. The CDR3 sequence is 12 residues long. V was clipped by 7 bases and J by 6 bases, with 9 bases between them. CDR3 amino acids: CASKLLAGELFF. Written as DNA, the CDR3 is TGTGCCAGCAAACTCTTAGCCGGGGAGCTGTTTTTT.

This CDR3 reads CASRRTGDSGNTIYF. The CDR3 DNA is TGTGCCAGCAGGAGAACAGGGGACTCTGGAAACACCATATATTTT. V is TRBV6-1 and J is TRBJ1-3; 7 nucleotides match TRBD1. With 6 bases clipped from V and 0 bases from J, the junction kept 5 bases outside the gene matches. CDR1 is MNHNS and CDR2 is SASEGT in the germline V gene. This CDR3 is 15 amino acids long.

The DNA for the CDR3 is TGTGCCAGCAGCGTGGACAGACCACTTACTATGAACACTGAAGCTTTCTTT. Translated: CASSVDRPLTMNTEAFF. This chain connects TRBV7-8 to TRBJ1-1; D is perhaps TRBD1 (6 bases). V shed 5 bases and J shed 0 bases, with 19 bases lying between them. The CDR3 is 17 amino acids. Looked up from germline, CDR1 is SGHVS and CDR2 is FQNEAQ.

The rearrangement uses TRBV19 and TRBJ2-3; D possibly corresponds to TRBD2 (6 bases). V dropped 8 bases and J dropped 1 base, with 10 bases sitting between them. Germline V CDR1 and CDR2: LNHDA, SQIVND (reference sequence). The CDR3 covers 13 residues. The CDR3 spells CASGGYGTDTQYF. In DNA, the CDR3 is TGTGCCAGTGGGGGGTACGGCACAGATACGCAGTATTTT.

The CDR3 here is CASSAGLAGYNEQFF. The CDR3 nucleotides are TGTGCCAGCAGCGCTGGACTAGCGGGGTACAATGAGCAGTTCTTC. The rearrangement joins TRBV9 to TRBJ2-1, with TRBD2 matching over 12 bases. Looked up from germline, CDR1 is SGDLS and CDR2 is YYNGEE. Trimming cost V 3 bases and J 4 bases; bases outside gene matches: 2. This CDR3 has 15 residues.

This clone was observed a few times. The chain uses TRBV29-1 and TRBJ1-1, with D tentatively TRBD1 (5 bases). CDR3 length: 12 residues. Germline V gives CDR1 SQVTM, CDR2 ANQGSEA. The ends were cut back, 6 bases at V and 1 base at J, with 9 bases in the middle. The CDR3 region has the DNA TGCAGCGTGGCTGGGGGGAACACTGAAGCTTTCTTT. Translated, it gives CSVAGGNTEAFF.

CDR3 DNA sequence: TGTGCCAGTAGCCCTTCGGGGAGGTTTGAAGCTTTCTTT. This gives the protein CASSPSGRFEAFF. The chain has TRBV19 and TRBJ1-1; D is ambiguous. Germline-derived CDR1 and CDR2 are LNHDA and SQIVND (reference sequence). The V gene lost 6 bases and the J gene lost 7 bases, with 15 bases spanning the gap. There are 13 residues in the CDR3.

This rearrangement joins TRBV7-2 to TRBJ2-3; tentatively, D is TRBD1 (5 bases). Germline CDR1 SGHTA, CDR2 FQGNSA. Trimming removed 5 bases from V and 1 base from J, with 10 bases in between. The CDR3 length is 14 residues. The CDR3 is CASSPMGRTDTQYF. CDR3 DNA sequence: TGTGCCAGCAGCCCGATGGGGCGCACAGATACGCAGTATTTT. Together with reference TRBV7-2 and TRBJ2-3, the CDR3 gives the full variable domain: GAGVSQSPSNKVTEKGKDVELRCDPISGHTALYWYRQSLGQGLEFLIYFQGNSAPDKSGLPSDRFSAERTGGSVSTLTIQRTQQEDSAVYLCASSPMGRTDTQYFGPGTRLTVL.

The V gene is TRBV27, the J gene TRBJ2-5; D uncertain. The ends were cut back, 5 bases at V and 3 bases at J, with 13 bases in the middle. The CDR3 length is 14 residues. The V gene's germline CDR1 is MNHEY and CDR2 SMNVEV (reference sequence). The CDR3 DNA is TGTGCCAGCAGTCTACGTCTGGAAAAAGAGACCCAGTACTTC. Protein sequence: CASSLRLEKETQYF.

The V gene is TRBV7-2, the J gene TRBJ1-5, with TRBD1 matching over 8 bases. The V and J ends lost 1 base and 9 bases, in that order; junction bases with no gene match: 8. The CDR3 has 15 residues. Per germline, CDR1 SGHTA and CDR2 FQGNSA. CDR3 in DNA: TGTGCCAGCAGCTTAGGGAGACAGGGGAGGCCGCCCCAGCATTTT. It encodes CASSLGRQGRPPQHF.

This clone was seen only once. The chain carries TRBV19 and TRBJ1-6; TRBD1 matches at 7 bases. V was clipped by 2 bases and J by 7 bases; unmatched bases: 5. The CDR3 contains 15 residues. From germline, CDR1 is LNHDA and CDR2 SQIVND (reference sequence). The CDR3 bases are TGTGCCAGTAGTATACAAGCAGGGGGGAATTCACCCCTCCACTTT. Translated: CASSIQAGGNSPLHF.

The V gene is TRBV19, the J gene TRBJ1-1; TRBD1 is a possible D gene (5 bases). The ends were cut back, 8 bases at V and 1 base at J, with 23 bases in the middle. CDR3 length: 17 amino acids. Germline V lookup: CDR1 LNHDA, CDR2 SQIVND (reference sequence). CDR3: CASSRRQTKTRNTEAFF. CDR3 sequence (DNA): TGTGCCAGTTCCCGTAGACAGACCAAAACCCGGAACACTGAAGCTTTCTTT.

This chain connects TRBV5-4 to TRBJ2-5; D gene ambiguous. V lost 2 bases to trimming and J lost 1 base, with 12 bases between them. This CDR3 is built from 15 residues. Germline assignment: CDR1 SGHNT and CDR2 YYREEE (reference sequence). Written as DNA, the CDR3 is TGTGCCAGCAGCTTAATCGGCGCAGCCCAAGAGACCCAGTACTTC. This encodes CASSLIGAAQETQYF.

The genes are TRBV28 and TRBJ1-2; D remains ambiguous. The germline V and J ends were trimmed by 3 bases and 3 bases, with 20 bases remaining between them. This CDR3 is 17 amino acids long. Per germline, CDR1 MDHEN and CDR2 SYDVKM. CDR3 in amino acids: CASSFPRQVFSDYGYTF. As DNA, the CDR3 is TGTGCCAGCAGTTTCCCGCGGCAGGTTTTTTCTGACTATGGCTACACCTTC.